A selection of T cell receptor beta chains follows, all from one sample in a study of blood T cell repertoires in COVID-19. TCRdb keeps only in-frame clones here, not all; method: immunoSEQ multiplex PCR. The data show over 250,000 clones, nearly 90% seen once. Sequenced sample: peripheral blood. Receptor source: a woman aged 30 to 39 with acute or convalescent COVID-19. Both conserved end residues are part of each CDR3. A D gene is named only where the DNA matches it firmly. The size of a clone is reported for some rows only, either as once, few or many, or as a class for expanded clones.

size | J | D | V | length | CDR3 | DNA
- | TRBJ2-7 | - | TRBV9 | 15 | CASSSRSDTFYEQYF | TGTGCCAGCAGCTCCCGATCGGACACATTCTACGAGCAGTACTTC
- | TRBJ2-1 | TRBD1 | TRBV3-1/TRBV3-2 | 16 | CASSQEEWTGTNEQFF | TGTGCCAGCAGCCAAGAGGAATGGACAGGTACGAATGAGCAGTTCTTC
few | TRBJ2-2 | - | TRBV19 | 14 | CASSLDINTGELFF | TGTGCCAGTAGCCTCGACATTAACACCGGGGAGCTGTTTTTT
- | TRBJ2-2 | TRBD1 | TRBV5-1 | 17 | CASSLRAGGSQTGELFF | TGCGCCAGCAGCTTGAGGGCAGGGGGAAGTCAGACCGGGGAGCTGTTTTTT
- | TRBJ2-1 | TRBD2 | TRBV19 | 17 | CASSIHQGLAGVSEQFF | TGTGCCAGTAGTATCCATCAAGGACTAGCGGGAGTGAGTGAGCAGTTCTTC
once | TRBJ1-4 | - | TRBV7-6 | 15 | CASSGISTGFEKLFF | TGTGCCAGCAGCGGAATAAGCACAGGGTTTGAAAAACTGTTTTTT
- | TRBJ2-1 | TRBD2 | TRBV30 | 16 | CAWSVRTSGSYNEQFF | TGTGCCTGGAGTGTAAGGACTAGCGGGAGTTACAATGAGCAGTTCTTC
- | TRBJ2-2 | TRBD1 | TRBV5-1 | 15 | CASSRDRERTGELFF | TGCGCCAGCAGCAGAGACAGGGAGCGCACCGGGGAGCTGTTTTTT
- | TRBJ2-7 | - | TRBV6-9 | 16 | CASSYSVDRSSYEQYF | TGTGCCAGCAGTTATTCGGTCGACAGGAGCTCCTACGAGCAGTACTTC
few | TRBJ1-5 | - | TRBV30 | 14 | CAYKTGSGNQPQHF | TGTGCCTATAAAACAGGGTCGGGCAATCAGCCCCAGCATTTT
- | TRBJ2-7 | TRBD1 | TRBV7-9 | 13 | CASSYRGEIEQYF | TGTGCCAGCAGCTACAGGGGGGAGATTGAGCAGTACTTC
- | TRBJ2-7 | - | TRBV11-3 | 15 | CASSSGPGQVYEQYF | TGTGCCAGCAGTTCAGGCCCGGGACAAGTCTACGAGCAGTACTTC
few | TRBJ2-4 | TRBD1 | TRBV5-8 | 17 | CASSLHQGVNRLNIQYF | TGTGCCAGCAGCTTGCATCAGGGGGTCAATCGATTGAACATTCAGTACTTC
once | TRBJ2-7 | - | TRBV4-3 | 15 | CASSQGGSGTYEQYF | TGCGCCAGCAGCCAAGGAGGTAGCGGTACCTACGAGCAGTACTTC
- | TRBJ2-1 | - | TRBV18 | 16 | CASSLNPGHLGDEQFF | TGTGCCAGCTCCCTGAATCCGGGACACTTAGGGGATGAGCAGTTCTTC
- | TRBJ2-1 | TRBD2 | TRBV19 | 13 | CASKGAGWNEQFF | TGTGCCAGTAAAGGAGCGGGGTGGAATGAGCAGTTCTTC
- | TRBJ2-7 | - | TRBV18 | 16 | CASSPSTGLGSYEQYF | TGTGCCAGCTCACCGTCGACAGGCCTAGGCTCCTACGAGCAGTACTTC
- | TRBJ1-2 | - | TRBV19 | 13 | CASSRPLNYGYTF | TGTGCCAGCTCGAGGCCCCTAAACTATGGCTACACCTTC
- | TRBJ2-5 | TRBD2 | TRBV7-9 | 13 | CASRRLAQETQYF | TGTGCCAGCAGACGACTAGCCCAAGAGACCCAGTACTTC
- | TRBJ1-2 | - | TRBV30 | 12 | CAWRGGGRGYTF | TGTGCCTGGAGGGGCGGGGGGAGAGGCTACACCTTC
- | TRBJ1-3 | - | TRBV19 | 18 | CASSLEHRQDLSGNTIYF | TGTGCCAGTAGTCTCGAACACCGACAGGACCTCTCTGGAAACACCATATATTTT
- | TRBJ2-2 | - | TRBV6-5 | 13 | CASSYSRSGELFF | TGTGCCAGCAGTTACTCGAGGTCCGGGGAGCTGTTTTTT
- | TRBJ2-7 | TRBD1 | TRBV6-4 | 17 | CASSDSEDREMGYEQYF | TGTGCCAGCAGTGACTCTGAGGACAGGGAGATGGGCTACGAGCAGTACTTC
- | TRBJ2-1 | TRBD1 | TRBV7-8 | 17 | CASSTRDRGLTQNEQFF | TGTGCCAGCAGCACCCGGGACAGGGGGCTAACTCAGAATGAGCAGTTCTTC
- | TRBJ2-3 | TRBD1 | TRBV24-1 | 14 | CATSYGTAGDTQYF | TGTGCCACCAGTTACGGGACAGCAGGAGATACGCAGTATTTT
- | TRBJ1-5 | TRBD1 | TRBV11-2 | 15 | CASSPGRGSNQPQHF | TGTGCCAGCAGCCCCGGCAGGGGGAGCAATCAGCCCCAGCATTTT
- | TRBJ2-5 | TRBD2 | TRBV2 | 17 | CASSEGGLALYQETQYF | TGTGCCAGCAGCGAAGGTGGACTAGCCCTGTACCAAGAGACCCAGTACTTC
- | TRBJ2-7 | TRBD2 | TRBV7-2 | 18 | CASSLAPSGRDLRYEQYF | TGTGCCAGCAGCTTGGCCCCTAGCGGGAGGGACCTACGGTACGAGCAGTACTTC
- | TRBJ2-1 | - | TRBV14 | 15 | CASSQELASDNEQFF | TGTGCCAGCAGCCAAGAGCTAGCGAGCGATAATGAGCAGTTCTTC
- | TRBJ2-7 | - | TRBV7-9 | 13 | CASSLSQSYEQYF | TGTGCCAGCAGCCTTTCTCAGTCCTACGAGCAGTACTTC
once | TRBJ2-1 | - | TRBV12-1 | 19 | CASSFRGLAGGFKGNEQFF | TGTGCCAGCAGCTTTAGGGGACTAGCGGGAGGTTTTAAGGGCAATGAGCAGTTCTTC
- | TRBJ1-2 | - | TRBV29-1 | 11 | CSVVWQGGYTF | TGCAGCGTTGTGTGGCAGGGTGGCTACACCTTC
- | TRBJ2-5 | TRBD2 | TRBV7-9 | 15 | CASIPGLAGGETQYF | TGTGCCAGCATCCCGGGACTAGCGGGGGGAGAGACCCAGTACTTC
- | TRBJ1-1 | - | TRBV27 | 15 | CASSLIGVVNTEAFF | TGTGCCAGCAGTTTAATAGGGGTGGTGAACACTGAAGCTTTCTTT
- | TRBJ1-5 | - | TRBV30 | 16 | CAWSVGSRVGGQPQHF | TGTGCCTGGAGTGTAGGGTCCAGGGTGGGGGGTCAGCCCCAGCATTTT
- | TRBJ2-1 | TRBD2 | TRBV9 | 15 | CASSAPGLGNNEQFF | TGTGCCAGCAGCGCCCCGGGACTAGGGAACAATGAGCAGTTCTTC
- | TRBJ1-4 | TRBD1 | TRBV25-1 | 17 | CASSEYGPGGINEKLFF | TGTGCCAGCAGTGAATATGGTCCAGGGGGGATAAATGAAAAACTGTTTTTT
- | TRBJ2-2 | - | TRBV19 | 16 | CASSKGLAANTGELFF | TGTGCCAGTAGTAAGGGACTCGCAGCTAACACCGGGGAGCTGTTTTTT
- | TRBJ2-7 | TRBD1 | TRBV30 | 15 | CAWIPRGRGSHEQYF | TGTGCCTGGATTCCCCGAGGCAGGGGGAGCCACGAGCAGTACTTC
- | TRBJ1-5 | - | TRBV7-2 | 15 | CASRESGPGNQPQHF | TGTGCCAGCAGAGAGTCAGGTCCTGGCAATCAGCCCCAGCATTTT
few | TRBJ2-7 | - | TRBV12-3/TRBV12-4 | 10 | CASSFNEQYF | TGTGCCAGCAGTTTCAACGAGCAGTACTTC